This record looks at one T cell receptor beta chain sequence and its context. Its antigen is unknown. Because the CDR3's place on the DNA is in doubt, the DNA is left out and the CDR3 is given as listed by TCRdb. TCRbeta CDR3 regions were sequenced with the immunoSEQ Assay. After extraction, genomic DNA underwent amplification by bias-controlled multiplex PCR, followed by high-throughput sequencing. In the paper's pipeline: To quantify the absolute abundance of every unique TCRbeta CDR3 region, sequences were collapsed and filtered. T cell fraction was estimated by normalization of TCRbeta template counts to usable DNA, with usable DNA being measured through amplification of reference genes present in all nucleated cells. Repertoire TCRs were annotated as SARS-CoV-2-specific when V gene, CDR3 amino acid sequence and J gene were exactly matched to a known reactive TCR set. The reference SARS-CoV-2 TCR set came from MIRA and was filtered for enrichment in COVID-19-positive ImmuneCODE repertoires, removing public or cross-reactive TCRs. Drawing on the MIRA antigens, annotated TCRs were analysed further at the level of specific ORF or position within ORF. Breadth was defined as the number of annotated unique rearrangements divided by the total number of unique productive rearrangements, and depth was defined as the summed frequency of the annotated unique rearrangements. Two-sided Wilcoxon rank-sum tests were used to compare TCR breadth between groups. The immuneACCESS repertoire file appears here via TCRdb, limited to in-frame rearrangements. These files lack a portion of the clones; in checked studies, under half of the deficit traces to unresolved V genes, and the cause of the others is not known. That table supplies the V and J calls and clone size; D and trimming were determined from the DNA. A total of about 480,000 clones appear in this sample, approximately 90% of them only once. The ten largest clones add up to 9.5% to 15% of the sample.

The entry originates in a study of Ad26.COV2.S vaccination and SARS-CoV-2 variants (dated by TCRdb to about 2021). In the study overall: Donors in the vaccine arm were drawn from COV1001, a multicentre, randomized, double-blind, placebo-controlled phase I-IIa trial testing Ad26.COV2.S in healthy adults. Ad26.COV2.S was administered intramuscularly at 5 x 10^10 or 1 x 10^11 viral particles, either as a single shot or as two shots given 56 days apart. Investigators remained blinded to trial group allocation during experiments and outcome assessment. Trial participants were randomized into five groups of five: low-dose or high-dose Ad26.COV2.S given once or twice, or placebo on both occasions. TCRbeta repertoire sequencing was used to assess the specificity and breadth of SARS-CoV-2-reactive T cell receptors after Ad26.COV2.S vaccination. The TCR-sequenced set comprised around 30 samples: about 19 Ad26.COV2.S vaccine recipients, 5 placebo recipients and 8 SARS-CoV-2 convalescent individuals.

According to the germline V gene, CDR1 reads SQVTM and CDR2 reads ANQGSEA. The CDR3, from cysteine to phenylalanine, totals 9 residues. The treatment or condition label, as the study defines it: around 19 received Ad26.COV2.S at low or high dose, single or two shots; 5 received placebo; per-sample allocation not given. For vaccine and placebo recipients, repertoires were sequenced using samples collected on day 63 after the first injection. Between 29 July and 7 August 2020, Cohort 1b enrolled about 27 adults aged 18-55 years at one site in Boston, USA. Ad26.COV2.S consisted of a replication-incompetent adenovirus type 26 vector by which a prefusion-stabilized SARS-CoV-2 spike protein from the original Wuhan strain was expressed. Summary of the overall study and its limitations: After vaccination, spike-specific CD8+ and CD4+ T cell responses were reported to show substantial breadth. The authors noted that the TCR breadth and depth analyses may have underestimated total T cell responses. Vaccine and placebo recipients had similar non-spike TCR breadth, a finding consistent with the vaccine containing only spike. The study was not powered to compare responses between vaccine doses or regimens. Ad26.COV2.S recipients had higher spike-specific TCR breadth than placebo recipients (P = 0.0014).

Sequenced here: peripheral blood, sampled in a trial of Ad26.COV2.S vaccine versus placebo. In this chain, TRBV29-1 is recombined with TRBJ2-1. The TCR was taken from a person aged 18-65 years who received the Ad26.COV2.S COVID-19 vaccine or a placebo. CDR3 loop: CSVAPGAFF.